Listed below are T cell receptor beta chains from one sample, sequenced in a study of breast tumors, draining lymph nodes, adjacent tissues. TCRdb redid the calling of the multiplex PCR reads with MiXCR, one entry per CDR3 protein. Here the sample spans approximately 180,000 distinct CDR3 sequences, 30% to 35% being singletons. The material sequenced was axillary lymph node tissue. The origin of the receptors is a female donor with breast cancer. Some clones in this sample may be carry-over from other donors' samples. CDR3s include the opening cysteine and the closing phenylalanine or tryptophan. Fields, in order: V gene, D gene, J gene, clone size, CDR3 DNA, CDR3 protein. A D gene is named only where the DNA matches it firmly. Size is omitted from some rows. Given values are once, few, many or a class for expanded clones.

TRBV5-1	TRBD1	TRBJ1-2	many	TGCGCCAGCAGCTTGGGGACAGGCAACTATGGCTACACCTTC	CASSLGTGNYGYTF
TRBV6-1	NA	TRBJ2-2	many	TGTGCCAGCGCTTTAAGGCGGACGGCGAACACCGGGGAGCTGTTTTTT	CASALRRTANTGELFF
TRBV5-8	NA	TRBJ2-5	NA	TGTGCCAGCAGCCCGGTGAGGGGGCAAGAGACCCAGTACTTC	CASSPVRGQETQYF
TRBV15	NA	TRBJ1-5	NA	TGTGCCACCAGTTCAGGTCCGGGTGCAGGACAAAATAGCAATCAGCCCCAGCATTTT	CATSSGPGAGQNSNQPQHF
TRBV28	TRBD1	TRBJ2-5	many	TGTGCCAGCAGCCTCTTATCAGGGGGGACCCAGTACTTC	CASSLLSGGTQYF
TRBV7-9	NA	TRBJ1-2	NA	TGTGCCAGCAGCCAACCCGCAGGGAGCTACACCTTC	CASSQPAGSYTF
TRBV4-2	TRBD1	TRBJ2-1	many	TGTGCCAGCAGCCCTGGGACAGACCTCTACAATGAGCAGTTCTTC	CASSPGTDLYNEQFF
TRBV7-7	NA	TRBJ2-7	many	TGTGCTAGCAGCTTAGTTAAGACGGGGGCCGCCTACGAGCAGTACTTC	CASSLVKTGAAYEQYF
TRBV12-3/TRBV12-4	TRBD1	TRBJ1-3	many	TGTGCCAGCACCCCACAGGGGGCCTTCTCTGGAAACACCATATATTTT	CASTPQGAFSGNTIYF
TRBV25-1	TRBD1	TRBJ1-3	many	TGTGCCAGCGCATTAACAGGGGGTGAAAACACCATATATTTT	CASALTGGENTIYF
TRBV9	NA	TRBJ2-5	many	TGTGCCAGCAGCGTAGAGGGCAGCCTAAGTTGGGGAGAGACCCAGTACTTC	CASSVEGSLSWGETQYF
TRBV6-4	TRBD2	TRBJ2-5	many	TGTGCCAGCAGTGACGACCCCCAGCGGGGGGTCAACCAAGAGACCCAGTACTTC	CASSDDPQRGVNQETQYF
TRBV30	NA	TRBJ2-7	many	TGTGCCTGGAGCGTCAAGCGGTCTCCCTACGAGCAGTACTTC	CAWSVKRSPYEQYF
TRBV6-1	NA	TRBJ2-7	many	TGTGCCAGCAGTGAACAGAGTACCTACGAGCAGTACTTC	CASSEQSTYEQYF
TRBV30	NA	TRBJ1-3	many	TGTGCCTCTTGGAGTCAAGGGGGTGGAAACACCATATATTTT	CASWSQGGGNTIYF
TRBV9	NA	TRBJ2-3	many	TGTGCCAGCAGCCCAGGGGGGAAAGATACGCAGTATTTT	CASSPGGKDTQYF
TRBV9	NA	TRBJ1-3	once	TGTGCCAGCAGCGTCGAGGGAAACACCATATATTTT	CASSVEGNTIYF
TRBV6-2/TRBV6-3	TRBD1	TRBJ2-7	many	TGTGCCAGCAGTCGCTCCAGGGGGCGCTCCTACGAGCAGTACTTC	CASSRSRGRSYEQYF
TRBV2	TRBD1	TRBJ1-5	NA	TGTGCCAGCAGAACCTGGGACAGAGATCAGCCCCAGCATTTT	CASRTWDRDQPQHF
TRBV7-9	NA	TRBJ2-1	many	TGTGCCAGCAGCCCGGGGTACAATGAGCAGTTCTTC	CASSPGYNEQFF
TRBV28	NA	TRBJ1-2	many	TGTGCCAGCAGCCAGGGTATAGGGGGCTACACCTTC	CASSQGIGGYTF
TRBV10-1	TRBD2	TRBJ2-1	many	TGCGCCAGCAGTGAACTAGCGGGGGCGGACAATGAGCAGTTCTTC	CASSELAGADNEQFF
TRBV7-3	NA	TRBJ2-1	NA	TGTGCCAGCAGCGAGGAGGGGGGGTTAAATGAGCAGTTCTTC	CASSEEGGLNEQFF
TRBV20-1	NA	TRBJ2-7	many	TGCAGTGCTAGAGATCGAAAACAGGGAAGCCGTCCCGAGCAGTACTTC	CSARDRKQGSRPEQYF
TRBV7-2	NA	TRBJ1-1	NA	TGTGCCAGCAGCTGGCGGACAGCGAACACTGAAGCTTTCTTT	CASSWRTANTEAFF
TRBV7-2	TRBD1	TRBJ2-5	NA	TGTGCCAGCAGCTCCCTTCTGGGGACAGGGTTACGGGAGACCCAGTACTTC	CASSSLLGTGLRETQYF
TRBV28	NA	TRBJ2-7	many	TGTGCCAGCAGTATCCTGACCTCCTACGAGCAGTACTTC	CASSILTSYEQYF
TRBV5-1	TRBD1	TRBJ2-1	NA	TGTGCCAAACAGGGGTACTCCTACAATGAGCAGTTCTTC	CAKQGYSYNEQFF
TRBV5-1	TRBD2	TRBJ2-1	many	TGCGCCAGCAGCCCGACCGGGGGGGAGGTGTACAATGAGCAGTTCTTC	CASSPTGGEVYNEQFF
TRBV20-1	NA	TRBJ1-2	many	TGCAGTGCTAGAGGTCTTGAGGGGAACTATGGCTACACCTTC	CSARGLEGNYGYTF
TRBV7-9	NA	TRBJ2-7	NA	TGTGCCAGCAGCCGAGACCCGGGCGGCTACGAGCAGTACTTC	CASSRDPGGYEQYF
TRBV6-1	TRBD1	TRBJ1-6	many	TGTGCCAGCAGACTTGAGGGGGCGGGTAATTCACCCCTCCACTTT	CASRLEGAGNSPLHF
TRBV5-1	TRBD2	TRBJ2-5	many	TGCGCCAGCACCCAGACTAGCGGGGGCCTAGAGACCCAGTACTTC	CASTQTSGGLETQYF
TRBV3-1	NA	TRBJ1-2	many	TGTGCCAGCAGCCAAGGGTCGGGTCAGGGGAACTATGGCTACACCTTC	CASSQGSGQGNYGYTF
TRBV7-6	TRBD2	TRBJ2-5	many	TGTGCCAGCAGCTTATTCACTAGCGGGAGAGTTCAGACCCAGTACTTC	CASSLFTSGRVQTQYF
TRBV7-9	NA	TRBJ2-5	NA	TGTGCCAGCAGCCTAGGAGGGGGGCGGACAGAGACCCAGTACTTC	CASSLGGGRTETQYF
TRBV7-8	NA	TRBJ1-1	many	TGTGCCAGCAGCTCCCACGGTAGTGAAGCTTTCTTT	CASSSHGSEAFF
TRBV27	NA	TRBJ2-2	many	TGTGCCAGCAGTTTGGCATACACCGGGGAGCTGTTTTTT	CASSLAYTGELFF
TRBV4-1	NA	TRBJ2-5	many	TGCGCCAGCAGCCAAACCCCCCAGATCCAGACCCAGTACTTC	CASSQTPQIQTQYF
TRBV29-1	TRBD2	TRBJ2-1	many	TGCAGCGTACCGGGACTAGCGGGAGGATCCTACAATGAGCAGTTCTTC	CSVPGLAGGSYNEQFF
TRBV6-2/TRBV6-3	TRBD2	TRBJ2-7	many	TGTGCCAGCAGTCGATTAGCGGGTCTTCAGGGAGAGCAGTACTTC	CASSRLAGLQGEQYF
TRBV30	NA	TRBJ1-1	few	TGTGCCTGGAGTGAACGCTCTGAAGCTTTCTTT	CAWSERSEAFF
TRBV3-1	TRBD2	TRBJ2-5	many	TGTGCCAGCAGCCAGGGAGCGGGGGGCGGAGAGACCCAGTACTTC	CASSQGAGGGETQYF
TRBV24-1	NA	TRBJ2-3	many	TGTGCCACCGGTCGCACAGATACGCAGTATTTT	CATGRTDTQYF
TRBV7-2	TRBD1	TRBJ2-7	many	TGTGCCAGCAGCCCCAGCAGGACAGGGGGCCCCGAGCAGTACTTC	CASSPSRTGGPEQYF
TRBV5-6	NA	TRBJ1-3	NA	TGTGCCAGCAGCTTGCTTGGCAGACTGAACACCATATATTTT	CASSLLGRLNTIYF
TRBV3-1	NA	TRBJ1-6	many	TGTGCCAGCAGCCAGGGGGGTGGAGTTTCACCCCTCCACTTT	CASSQGGGVSPLHF
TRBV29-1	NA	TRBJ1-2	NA	TGCAGCGTTGGAGACGGAGGACTTAACTATGGCTACACCTTC	CSVGDGGLNYGYTF
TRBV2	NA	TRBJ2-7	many	TGTGCCAGCAGTGAAGCGCCGGGACATAACTACGAGCAGTACTTC	CASSEAPGHNYEQYF
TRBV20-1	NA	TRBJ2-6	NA	TGCAGTGCCCGGCAGGGGGCCAACGTCCTGACTTTC	CSARQGANVLTF
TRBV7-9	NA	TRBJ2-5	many	TGTGCCAGCAGCTTAGCGCCAAAAGAGACCCAGTACTTC	CASSLAPKETQYF
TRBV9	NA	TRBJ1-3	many	TGTGCCAGCAGCGTAGGGGTAAGCTCTGGAAACACCATATATTTT	CASSVGVSSGNTIYF
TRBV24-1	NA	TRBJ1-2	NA	TGTGCCACCAGTGACCCCAGTGGTGCTAACTATGGCTACACCTTC	CATSDPSGANYGYTF
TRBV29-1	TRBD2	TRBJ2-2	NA	TGCAGCGTTGGGGGCGGGAGGGTAACCGGGGGGCTGTTTTTT	CSVGGGRVTGGLFF
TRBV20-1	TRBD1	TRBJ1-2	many	TGCAGTGCTCGGAACCTTCGGGACAGGGGCTCCTATGGCTACACCTTC	CSARNLRDRGSYGYTF
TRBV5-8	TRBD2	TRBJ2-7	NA	TGTGCCAGCAGCTTGGGATCGGCTGCGGGGGGCCAATCCTACGAGCAGTACTTC	CASSLGSAAGGQSYEQYF
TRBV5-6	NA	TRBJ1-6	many	TGTGCCAGCAGCTTCGGCGGGATTATGTTGGACCACTTT	CASSFGGIMLDHF
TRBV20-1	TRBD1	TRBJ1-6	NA	TGCAGTGCTAAAGATGAAAGGAGGGGGCCCGGTTCACCCCTCCACTTT	CSAKDERRGPGSPLHF
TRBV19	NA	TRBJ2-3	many	TGTGCCAGTAGTATAGATTTTACAGTGGATACGCAGTATTTT	CASSIDFTVDTQYF